The clone carrying this TCR beta chain has just one count. This entry comes from a study of CD8 T cells in Susac syndrome. With random hexamers, about 0.45 to 1 ug RNA was reverse transcribed. With immunoSEQ multiplex PCR, TCR beta CDR3 was amplified across 54 Vbeta and 13 Jbeta. TCRdb processed the immunoSEQ multiplex PCR reads anew with MiXCR; each CDR3 protein has one entry. The sample records roughly 140,000 distinct CDR3 sequences, 94% being singletons. The CDR3 has 14 amino acids. Trimming stripped 2 bases from V and 5 bases from J, with 12 bases between. The germline V gene encodes CDR1 SGHTA and CDR2 FQGNSA. Sequencing of TCR beta was carried out in blood CD8+ and CD4+ T cells.

The receptor was isolated from a human donor in good health. The rearrangement uses TRBV7-2 and TRBJ2-5; TRBD1 is a possible D gene (5 bases). The source material was CD8+ T cells from PBMCs. The DNA for the CDR3 is TGTGCCAGCAGCTTACCTTATCCAGGGGAGACCCAGTACTTC. Translated: CASSLPYPGETQYF.